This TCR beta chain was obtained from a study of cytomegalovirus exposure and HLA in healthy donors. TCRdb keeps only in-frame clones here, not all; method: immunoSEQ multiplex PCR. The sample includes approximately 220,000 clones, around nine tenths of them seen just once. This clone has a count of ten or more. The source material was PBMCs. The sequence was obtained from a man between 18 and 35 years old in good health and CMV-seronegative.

CDR3 DNA sequence: TGTGCCAGCAGTGAACAAGGACAGCTTACCGGGGAGCTGTTTTTT. Protein sequence: CASSEQGQLTGELFF. V is TRBV2 and J is TRBJ2-2; TRBD1 might be the D (6 bases). The CDR3 consists of 15 residues. Looked up from germline, CDR1 is SNHLY and CDR2 is FYNNEI. Trimming stripped 2 bases from V and 5 bases from J, with 12 bases between.